The 28 T cell receptor beta chains below were found in one sample sequenced in a study of cytomegalovirus exposure and HLA in healthy donors. Method: immunoSEQ multiplex PCR; TCRdb's copy keeps in-frame clones and lacks some. Of 55,000 to 70,000 clones listed, approximately 90% are singletons. The sample consisted of PBMCs. The receptors were sampled from a woman under 30 in good health and CMV-seronegative.

The chain couples TRBV7-2 to TRBJ2-1; 7 bases fit TRBD2. V gave up 6 bases and J gave up 6 bases; unmatched junction bases: 5. The CDR3 contains 13 residues. Looked up from germline, CDR1 is SGHTA and CDR2 is FQGNSA. The CDR3 sequence: CASRWEGLNEQFF. The DNA for the CDR3 is TGTGCCAGCAGGTGGGAGGGCCTCAATGAGCAGTTCTTC.

The chain combines TRBV7-2 with TRBJ2-3; 9 positions match TRBD2. The CDR3 consists of 16 residues. The germline CDR1 and CDR2 sequences are SGHTA and FQGNSA. Unmatched junction bases numbered 8, after V lost 6 bases and J lost 1 base. CDR3 nucleotide sequence: TGTGCCAGCAGACAATCGCGGGGGGGCGGCACAGATACGCAGTATTTT. This sequence encodes CASRQSRGGGTDTQYF.

V usage is TRBV28 and J usage is TRBJ2-3; 7 bases map to TRBD2. Germline CDR1 MDHEN, CDR2 SYDVKM. The length of the CDR3 is 14 residues. The J segment lost 5 bases and the V segment lost 6 bases, leaving 8 bases of the junction unmatched. The CDR3 bases are TGTGCCAGCAGCCGCGGGGGTATTGGAGATACGCAGTATTTT. This sequence encodes CASSRGGIGDTQYF.

This chain joins TRBV6-1 and TRBJ1-6; 10 nucleotides match TRBD1. The CDR3 totals 15 residues. Germline CDR1 MNHNS, CDR2 SASEGT. After removal of 6 bases from V and 3 bases from J, the junction contained 2 bases not matched to a gene. CDR3 loop: CASRGTGDYNSPLHF. The CDR3 DNA reads as TGTGCCAGCAGGGGGACAGGGGACTATAATTCACCCCTCCACTTT.

J is TRBJ2-3 and V is TRBV7-9, with 8 bases that match TRBD1. V trimming: 0 bases; J trimming: 3 bases; junction bases outside the gene matches: 5. Germline V lookup: CDR1 SEHNR, CDR2 FQNEAQ (reference sequence). This CDR3 spans 16 amino acids. The CDR3 spells CASSLARQGRTDTQYF. CDR3 coding DNA: TGTGCCAGCAGCTTAGCCCGACAGGGGCGGACAGATACGCAGTATTTT.

V is TRBV19 and J is TRBJ2-7; possible D gene TRBD1, 6 bases. The V gene's germline CDR1 is LNHDA and CDR2 SQIVND (reference sequence). The length of the CDR3 is 13 residues. The V gene lost 4 bases and the J gene lost 6 bases, with 13 bases spanning the gap. In DNA, the CDR3 is TGTGCCAGTAGTACAAACAGGGCTAGCGAGCAGTACTTC. Protein: CASSTNRASEQYF. Full variable domain (remainder filled in from reference TRBV19 and TRBJ2-7): DGGITQSPKYLFRKEGQNVTLSCEQNLNHDAMYWYRQDPGQGLRLIYYSQIVNDFQKGDIAEGYSVSREKKESFPLTVTSAQKNPTAFYLCASSTNRASEQYFGPGTRLTVT.

This chain joins TRBV9 and TRBJ1-1; the D gene is possibly TRBD1 (6 bases). V was clipped by 4 bases and J by 2 bases, with 21 bases between them. Germline V CDR1 and CDR2: SGDLS, YYNGEE. The CDR3 runs to 17 residues. CDR3: CASSLSEGGRFNTEAFF. CDR3 sequence (DNA): TGTGCCAGCAGCCTCTCTGAGGGGGGGCGATTCAACACTGAAGCTTTCTTT.

The chain combines TRBV7-2 with TRBJ1-3; D perhaps matches TRBD1 (5 bases). V was pared by 0 bases and J by 3 bases, with 9 bases between. The V gene's germline CDR1 is SGHTA and CDR2 FQGNSA. The CDR3 is 15 amino acids. CDR3 DNA sequence: TGTGCCAGCAGCTTAGCGGTGGGGGGTGGAAACACCATATATTTT. It yields the protein CASSLAVGGGNTIYF.

Here the CDR3 DNA reads TGCGCCAGCAGCCCAAGACCAGACAGGGTTCGCGGCTATGGCTACACCTTC. Its protein product is CASSPRPDRVRGYGYTF. The rearrangement joins TRBV5-1 to TRBJ1-2, with 7 nucleotides matching TRBD1. The CDR3 is made up of 17 amino acids. With V trimmed by 4 bases and J by 4 bases, 16 bases remained unmatched. CDR1 and CDR2 (germline): SGHRS, YFSETQ.

This clone was seen only once. Written as DNA, the CDR3 is TGTGCCTGGGGACAGGGTTCTGGAAACACCATATATTTT. Translation gives CAWGQGSGNTIYF. This chain connects TRBV30 to TRBJ1-3; TRBD1 matches at 8 bases. Germline CDR1 is GTSNPN and CDR2 is SVGIG (reference sequence). Trimming removed 5 bases from V and 1 base from J; junction bases left unmatched: 1. The CDR3 consists of 13 residues.

The chain combines TRBV4-1 with TRBJ2-5, with 9 bases that match TRBD1. Germline V gives CDR1 MGHRA, CDR2 YSYEKL. With 1 base clipped from V and 5 bases from J, the junction kept 5 bases outside the gene matches. This CDR3 has 15 amino acids. The CDR3 loop reads CASSQATGGSETQYF. The CDR3 region has the DNA TGCGCCAGCAGCCAAGCTACAGGGGGCAGTGAGACCCAGTACTTC.

The chain uses TRBV7-8 and TRBJ2-2; the match to TRBD2 covers 14 bases. This CDR3 has 18 residues. The V gene end was trimmed by 5 bases and the J gene end by 0 bases; junction bases not matched to a gene: 5. In germline, CDR1 is SGHVS, CDR2 FQNEAQ. CDR3 loop: CASSPEGLAGANTGELFF. The CDR3, as DNA: TGTGCCAGCAGCCCCGAGGGACTAGCGGGAGCGAACACCGGGGAGCTGTTTTTT.

The chain joins TRBV7-6 to TRBJ1-3, with 7 bases matching TRBD1. This CDR3 spans 13 amino acids. The junction had 2 bases not matched to a gene; V was cut back by 8 bases and J by 1 base. The germline CDR1 and CDR2 sequences are SGHVS and FNYEAQ. In DNA, the CDR3 is TGTGCCAGCGGGACAGATTCTGGAAACACCATATATTTT. Protein product: CASGTDSGNTIYF.

The CDR3 nucleotides are TGCAGCGTTGGGGCTAGCGGGGGTACAGATACGCAGTATTTT. It translates to CSVGASGGTDTQYF. The chain joins TRBV29-1 to TRBJ2-3; 10 nucleotides match TRBD2. The CDR3 runs 14 residues. Germline-derived CDR1 and CDR2 are SQVTM and ANQGSEA. The V gene end was trimmed by 4 bases and the J gene end by 3 bases; junction bases not matched to a gene: 4.

This chain connects TRBV4-3 to TRBJ2-7, with D possibly TRBD1 on 5 matching bases. Germline V gene data show CDR1 as LGHNA and CDR2 as YSLEER. The length of the CDR3 is 15 residues. V was clipped by 0 bases and J by 2 bases, with 11 bases between them. DNA of the CDR3: TGCGCCAGCAGCCAAGACAGGGTTGGTCCCTACGAGCAGTACTTC. It codes for CASSQDRVGPYEQYF.

This clone was seen once. The chain links TRBV9 to TRBJ1-3; perhaps TRBD1 as D (6 bases). Trimming shortened V by 4 bases and J by 4 bases, and 15 bases separated the two germline ends. The CDR3 runs 15 residues. The germline CDR1 and CDR2 sequences are SGDLS and YYNGEE. This CDR3 is CASSYYRDLGNTIYF. The CDR3 DNA is TGTGCCAGCAGCTACTACAGGGATTTGGGAAACACCATATATTTT.

This clone was counted only a few times. This rearrangement joins TRBV5-1 to TRBJ1-2; 12 positions match TRBD1. V trimming: 2 bases; J trimming: 7 bases; junction bases outside the gene matches: 6. Germline CDR1 is SGHRS and CDR2 is YFSETQ. The CDR3 has 15 residues. The CDR3 sequence is CASSLGGQGAGGYTF. In DNA form, the CDR3 reads TGCGCCAGCAGCTTAGGGGGACAGGGGGCCGGTGGCTACACCTTC.

The chain employs TRBV6-1 and TRBJ1-4; D call uncertain. The V gene lost 7 bases and the J gene lost 0 bases, with 12 bases spanning the gap. The CDR3 is made up of 15 amino acids. Germline V gene data show CDR1 as MNHNS and CDR2 as SASEGT. The CDR3 loop reads CASNGESTTNEKLFF. The CDR3, as DNA: TGTGCCAGCAATGGAGAGAGTACAACTAATGAAAAACTGTTTTTT.

The chain joins TRBV28 to TRBJ2-7; no reliable D call. Germline lookup yields CDR1 MDHEN and CDR2 SYDVKM. Trimming shortened V by 3 bases and J by 3 bases, and 6 bases separated the two germline ends. The CDR3 loop spans 12 amino acids. CDR3 amino acids: CASSFVNYEQYF. CDR3 bases: TGTGCCAGCAGTTTTGTCAACTACGAGCAGTACTTC. Combining the CDR3 with reference TRBV28 and TRBJ2-7 gives the whole variable domain DVKVTQSSRYLVKRTGEKVFLECVQDMDHENMFWYRQDPGLGLRLIYFSYDVKMKEKGDIPEGYSVSREKKERFSLILESASTNQTSMYLCASSFVNYEQYFGPGTRLTVT.

The V gene is TRBV2, the J gene TRBJ2-5; TRBD1 might be the D (6 bases). Germline CDR1 SNHLY, CDR2 FYNNEI. The CDR3 totals 13 residues. With 3 bases removed from V and 2 bases from J, the gap between germline ends came to 7 bases. In nucleotides, the CDR3 is TGTGCCAGCAGTGACCAGGGGCAAGAGACCCAGTACTTC. Its translation: CASSDQGQETQYF.

V gene TRBV9 combines with J gene TRBJ2-3; 8 bases line up with TRBD1. Trimming removed 3 bases from V and 4 bases from J; junction bases left unmatched: 7. Germline CDR1 SGDLS, CDR2 YYNGEE. The CDR3 is 15 amino acids. In nucleotides, the CDR3 is TGTGCCAGCAGCGCAACAGGGGGGTTTTCAGATACGCAGTATTTT. Translated: CASSATGGFSDTQYF.

The chain couples TRBV15 to TRBJ1-1, with 7 bases fitting TRBD1. Germline CDR1 reads LNHNV; CDR2 reads YYDKDF (reference sequence). The length of the CDR3 is 13 residues. Trimming at V came to 5 bases and at J to 1 base, leaving 1 base not matched to a gene. Here the CDR3 reads CATSRTGNTEAFF. DNA for the CDR3: TGTGCCACCAGCCGGACAGGGAACACTGAAGCTTTCTTT.

This clone appeared a single time. The CDR3 region is CASSDPGPPAGEKLFF. The CDR3 DNA sequence: TGTGCCAGTAGTGACCCCGGTCCTCCCGCGGGAGAAAAACTGTTTTTT. The chain couples TRBV19 to TRBJ1-4; no clear D gene. Germline V gene sequence: CDR1 LNHDA, CDR2 SQIVND (reference sequence). Trimming cost V 5 bases and J 8 bases, with 21 bases left between them. The CDR3 has 16 residues.

The V gene is TRBV6-1, the J gene TRBJ2-3; 9 positions agree with TRBD1. Germline V gives CDR1 MNHNS, CDR2 SASEGT. Germline trimming cut 2 bases from V and 4 bases from J; bases unmatched to any gene: 7. CDR3 length: 16 amino acids. In DNA, the CDR3 is TGTGCCAGCAGTGAAAGAGGGGGGACAGGGCCAGATACGCAGTATTTT. It is translated as CASSERGGTGPDTQYF.

The chain is built from TRBV10-3 and TRBJ2-1; D perhaps matches TRBD2 (5 bases). This CDR3 region has 16 residues. V lost 2 bases and J 2 bases, leaving 13 bases between the germline ends. Germline values: CDR1 ENHRY, CDR2 SYGVKD. As DNA, the CDR3 is TGTGCCATCAGTGAGATAGGCGGAGGCACCTACAATGAGCAGTTCTTC. It translates to CAISEIGGGTYNEQFF.

The CDR3 spells CASTPLGGTTGELFF. The CDR3 coding sequence is TGTGCCAGCACCCCGCTGGGAGGGACCACCGGGGAGCTGTTTTTT. The chain couples TRBV7-9 to TRBJ2-2, with TRBD2 matching over 7 bases. Germline CDR1 reads SEHNR; CDR2 reads FQNEAQ (reference sequence). Trimming removed 7 bases from V and 4 bases from J; junction bases left unmatched: 9. The CDR3 runs 15 residues.

The V gene is TRBV11-3, the J gene TRBJ2-7, with D possibly TRBD1 on 8 matching bases. Germline V gene data show CDR1 as SGHNT and CDR2 as YENEEA. Deletions cut 5 bases from V and 6 bases from J, with 26 bases between. This CDR3 has 17 residues. The CDR3 loop reads CASSTGTGDERDGEQYF. The CDR3, as DNA: TGTGCCAGCAGCACCGGGACAGGTGATGAGCGGGATGGCGAGCAGTACTTC.

The V call is TRBV4-2, the J call TRBJ2-1; 11 positions match TRBD2. The V and J ends lost 5 bases and 8 bases, in that order; junction bases with no gene match: 8. Germline V gives CDR1 LGHNA, CDR2 YNFKEQ. The CDR3 loop spans 15 amino acids. CDR3 in DNA: TGTGCCAGCAGCGACGAACTAGCGGGAGAGTATGAGCAGTTCTTC. This encodes CASSDELAGEYEQFF.